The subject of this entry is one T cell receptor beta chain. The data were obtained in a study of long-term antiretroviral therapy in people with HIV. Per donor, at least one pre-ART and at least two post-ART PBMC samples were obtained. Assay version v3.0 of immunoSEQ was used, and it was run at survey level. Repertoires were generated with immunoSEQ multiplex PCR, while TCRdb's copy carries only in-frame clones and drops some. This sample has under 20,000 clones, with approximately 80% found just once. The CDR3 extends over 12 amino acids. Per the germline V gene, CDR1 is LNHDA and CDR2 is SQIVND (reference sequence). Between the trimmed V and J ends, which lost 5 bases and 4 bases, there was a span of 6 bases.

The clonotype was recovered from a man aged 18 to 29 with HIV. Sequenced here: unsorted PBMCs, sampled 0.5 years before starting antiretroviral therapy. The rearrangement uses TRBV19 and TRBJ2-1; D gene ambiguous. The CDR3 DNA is TGTGCCAGTAGTGGGTCTTACAATGAGCAGTTCTTC. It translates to CASSGSYNEQFF.